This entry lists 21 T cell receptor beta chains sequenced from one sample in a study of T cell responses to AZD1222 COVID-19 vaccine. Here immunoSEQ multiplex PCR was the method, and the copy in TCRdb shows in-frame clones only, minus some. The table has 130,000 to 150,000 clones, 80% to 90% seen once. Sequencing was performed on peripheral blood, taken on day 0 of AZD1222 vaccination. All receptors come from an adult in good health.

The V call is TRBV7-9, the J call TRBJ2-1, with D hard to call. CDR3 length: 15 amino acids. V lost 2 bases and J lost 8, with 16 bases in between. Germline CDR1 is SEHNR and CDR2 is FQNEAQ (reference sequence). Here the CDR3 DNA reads TGTGCCAGCAGCTTACGCAAGGAAGGGTTGGATGAGCAGTTCTTC. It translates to CASSLRKEGLDEQFF.

CDR3: CASSQGPLAEGRASGNTIYF. For the CDR3, the DNA is TGTGCCAGCAGCCAAGGCCCCCTTGCCGAGGGCAGGGCTTCTGGAAACACCATATATTTT. The J gene is TRBJ1-3, the V gene TRBV3-1 (or the pseudogene TRBV3-2); D possibly corresponds to TRBD1 (5 bases). Trimming removed 1 base from V and 1 base from J, with 23 bases in between. The CDR3 runs 20 residues. Germline assignment: CDR1 LGHDT and CDR2 YNNKEL (reference sequence).

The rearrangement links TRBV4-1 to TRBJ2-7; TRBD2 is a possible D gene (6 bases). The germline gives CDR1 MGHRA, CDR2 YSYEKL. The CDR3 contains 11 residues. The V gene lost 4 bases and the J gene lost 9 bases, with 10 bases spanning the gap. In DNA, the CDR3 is TGCGCCAGCAGCCTCGGGAGTAGGCAGTACTTC. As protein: CASSLGSRQYF.

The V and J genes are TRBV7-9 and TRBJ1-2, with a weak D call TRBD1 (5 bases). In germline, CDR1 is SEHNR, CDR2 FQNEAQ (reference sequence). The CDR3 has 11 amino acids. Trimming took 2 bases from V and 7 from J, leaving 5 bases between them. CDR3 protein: CASSLQGGYTF. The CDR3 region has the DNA TGTGCCAGCAGCTTACAGGGTGGCTACACCTTC.

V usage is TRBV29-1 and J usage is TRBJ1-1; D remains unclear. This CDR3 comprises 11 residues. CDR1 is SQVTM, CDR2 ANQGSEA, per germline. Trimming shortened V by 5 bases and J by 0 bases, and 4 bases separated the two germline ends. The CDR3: CSVHLNTEAFF. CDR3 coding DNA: TGCAGCGTTCACTTGAACACTGAAGCTTTCTTT.

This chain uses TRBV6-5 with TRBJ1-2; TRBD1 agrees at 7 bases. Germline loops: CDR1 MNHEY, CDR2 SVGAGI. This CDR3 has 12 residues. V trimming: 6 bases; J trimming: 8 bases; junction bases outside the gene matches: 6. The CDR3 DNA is TGTGCCAGCAGGGAGACAGGGCTGGGCTACACCTTC. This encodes CASRETGLGYTF.

Here the CDR3 reads CASSGEDTQYF. The CDR3 DNA reads as TGTGCCAGCAGCGGGGAGGATACGCAGTATTTT. The rearrangement uses TRBV7-9 and TRBJ2-3; D might be TRBD2 (5 bases). The CDR3 consists of 11 residues. V shed 5 bases and J shed 6 bases, with 6 bases lying between them. Germline V lookup: CDR1 SEHNR, CDR2 FQNEAQ (reference sequence). The entire variable domain, with the rest obtained from reference TRBV7-9 and TRBJ2-3, is as follows: DTGVSQNPRHKITKRGQNVTFRCDPISEHNRLYWYRQTLGQGPEFLTYFQNEAQLEKSRLLSDRFSAERPKGSFSTLEIQRTEQGDSAMYLCASSGEDTQYFGPGTRLTVL.

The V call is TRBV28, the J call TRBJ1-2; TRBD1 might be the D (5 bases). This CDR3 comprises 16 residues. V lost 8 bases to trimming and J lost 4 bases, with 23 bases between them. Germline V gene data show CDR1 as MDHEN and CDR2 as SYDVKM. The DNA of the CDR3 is TGTGCCAGCGCAGGGACCTTGGAAAGTCGGGTCTATGGCTACACCTTC. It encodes CASAGTLESRVYGYTF.

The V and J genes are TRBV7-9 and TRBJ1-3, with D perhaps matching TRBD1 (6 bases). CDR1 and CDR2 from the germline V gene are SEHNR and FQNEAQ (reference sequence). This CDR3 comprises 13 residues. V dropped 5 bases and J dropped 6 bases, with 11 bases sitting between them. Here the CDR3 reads CASSPDRENTIYF. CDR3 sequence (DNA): TGTGCCAGCAGCCCGGACAGAGAAAACACCATATATTTT. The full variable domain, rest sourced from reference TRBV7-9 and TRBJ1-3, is DTGVSQNPRHKITKRGQNVTFRCDPISEHNRLYWYRQTLGQGPEFLTYFQNEAQLEKSRLLSDRFSAERPKGSFSTLEIQRTEQGDSAMYLCASSPDRENTIYFGEGSWLTVV.

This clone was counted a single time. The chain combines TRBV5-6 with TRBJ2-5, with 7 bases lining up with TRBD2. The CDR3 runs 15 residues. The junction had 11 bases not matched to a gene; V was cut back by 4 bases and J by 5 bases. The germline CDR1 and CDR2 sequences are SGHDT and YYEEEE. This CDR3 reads CASSKQGEGGETQYF. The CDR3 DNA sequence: TGTGCCAGCAGCAAGCAGGGCGAGGGAGGGGAGACCCAGTACTTC.

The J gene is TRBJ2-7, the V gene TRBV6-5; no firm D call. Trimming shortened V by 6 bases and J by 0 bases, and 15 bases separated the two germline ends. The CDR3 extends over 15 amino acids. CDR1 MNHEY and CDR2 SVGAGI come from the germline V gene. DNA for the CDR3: TGTGCCAGCAGCCTCGACCCCAACTACTCCTACGAGCAGTACTTC. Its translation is CASSLDPNYSYEQYF.

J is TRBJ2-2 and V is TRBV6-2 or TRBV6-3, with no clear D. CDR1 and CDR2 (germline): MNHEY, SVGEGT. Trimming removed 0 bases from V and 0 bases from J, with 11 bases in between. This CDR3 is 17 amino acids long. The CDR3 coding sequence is TGTGCCAGCAGTTACTCGAAGACTGGTACGAACACCGGGGAGCTGTTTTTT. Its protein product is CASSYSKTGTNTGELFF.

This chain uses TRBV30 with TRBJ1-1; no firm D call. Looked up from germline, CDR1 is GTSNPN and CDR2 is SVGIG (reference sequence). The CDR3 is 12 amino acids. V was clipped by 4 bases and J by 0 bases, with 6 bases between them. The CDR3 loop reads CAWTGLNTEAFF. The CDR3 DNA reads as TGTGCCTGGACAGGATTGAACACTGAAGCTTTCTTT.

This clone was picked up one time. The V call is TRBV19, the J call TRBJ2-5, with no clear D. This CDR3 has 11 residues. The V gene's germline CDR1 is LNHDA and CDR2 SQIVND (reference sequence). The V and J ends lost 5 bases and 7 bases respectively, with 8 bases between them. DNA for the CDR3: TGTGCCAGTAGTCCCCCCGGGACCCAGTACTTC. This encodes CASSPPGTQYF.

Here the CDR3 reads CASMAGAGSYEQYF. DNA of the CDR3: TGTGCCTCGATGGCGGGAGCGGGTTCCTACGAGCAGTACTTC. The chain employs TRBV6-5 and TRBJ2-7; the match to TRBD2 covers 7 bases. This CDR3 is 14 amino acids long. Germline CDR1 MNHEY, CDR2 SVGAGI. Trimming cost V 11 bases and J 1 base; bases outside gene matches: 11.

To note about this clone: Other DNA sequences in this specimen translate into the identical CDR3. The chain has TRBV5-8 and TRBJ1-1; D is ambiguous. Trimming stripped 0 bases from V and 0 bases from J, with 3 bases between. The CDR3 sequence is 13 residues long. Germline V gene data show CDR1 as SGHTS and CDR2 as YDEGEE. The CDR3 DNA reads TGTGCCAGCAGCTTGGGTCTGAACACTGAAGCTTTCTTT. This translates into CASSLGLNTEAFF.

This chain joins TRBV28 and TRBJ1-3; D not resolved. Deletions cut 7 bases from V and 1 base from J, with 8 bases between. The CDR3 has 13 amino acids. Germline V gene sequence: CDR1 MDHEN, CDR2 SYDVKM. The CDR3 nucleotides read TGTGCCAGCATAGTCCCATCTGGAAACACCATATATTTT. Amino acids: CASIVPSGNTIYF.

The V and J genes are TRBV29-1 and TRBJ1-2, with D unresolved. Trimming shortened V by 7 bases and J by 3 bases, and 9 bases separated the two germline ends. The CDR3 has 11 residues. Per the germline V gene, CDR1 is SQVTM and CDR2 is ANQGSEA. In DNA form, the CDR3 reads TGCAGCGGGTCCCAGGACTATGGCTACACCTTC. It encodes CSGSQDYGYTF.

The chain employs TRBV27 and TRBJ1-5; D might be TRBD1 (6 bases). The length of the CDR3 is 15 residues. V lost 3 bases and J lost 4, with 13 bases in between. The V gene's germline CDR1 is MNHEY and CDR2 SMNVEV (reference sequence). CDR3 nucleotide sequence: TGTGCCAGCAGTTTTGGGGGGGCCCGAAATCAGCCCCAGCATTTT. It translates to CASSFGGARNQPQHF.

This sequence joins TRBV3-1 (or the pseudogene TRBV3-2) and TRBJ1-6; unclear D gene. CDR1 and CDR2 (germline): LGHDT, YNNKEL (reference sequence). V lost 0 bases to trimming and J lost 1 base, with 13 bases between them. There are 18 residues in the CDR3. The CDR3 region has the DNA TGTGCCAGCAGCCAAGATCCCCGGTTCGTGTCCTATAATTCACCCCTCCACTTT. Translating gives CASSQDPRFVSYNSPLHF.

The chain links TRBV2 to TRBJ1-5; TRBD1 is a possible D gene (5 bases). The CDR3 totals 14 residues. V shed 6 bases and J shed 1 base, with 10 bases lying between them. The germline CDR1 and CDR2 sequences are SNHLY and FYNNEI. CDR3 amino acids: CASRAGKSNQPQHF. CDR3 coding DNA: TGTGCCAGCAGGGCAGGGAAGAGCAATCAGCCCCAGCATTTT.